Here is one T cell receptor beta chain with its context. Its antigen is unknown. The data are from a study of T cell responses to AZD1222 COVID-19 vaccine. The CDR3 sequence is 14 residues long. Germline CDR1 is SGHRS and CDR2 is YFSETQ. Trimming stripped 3 bases from V and 6 bases from J, with 16 bases between. Notes on the study in general: Per reports, nearly half of all spike-specific TCRs target regions that are unmutated in variants.

The table came from immunoSEQ multiplex PCR; TCRdb's copy has only in-frame clones and leaves some out. Counted here are about 150,000 clones, roughly nine tenths occurring once; the ten biggest clones make up approximately 5.1%. The material was peripheral blood, obtained on day 0 of MenACWY control vaccination. The chain links TRBV5-1 to TRBJ2-7, with a tentative D call TRBD1 (8 bases). The TCR comes from an adult in good health. The CDR3 is CASSWTGRGAEQYF. As DNA, the CDR3 is TGCGCCAGCAGCTGGACAGGGAGGGGCGCCGAGCAGTACTTC. Full variable domain (outside the CDR3, taken from reference TRBV5-1 and TRBJ2-7): KAGVTQTPRYLIKTRGQQVTLSCSPISGHRSVSWYQQTPGQGLQFLFEYFSETQRNKGNFPGRFSGRQFSNSRSEMNVSTLELGDSALYLCASSWTGRGAEQYFGPGTRLTVT.